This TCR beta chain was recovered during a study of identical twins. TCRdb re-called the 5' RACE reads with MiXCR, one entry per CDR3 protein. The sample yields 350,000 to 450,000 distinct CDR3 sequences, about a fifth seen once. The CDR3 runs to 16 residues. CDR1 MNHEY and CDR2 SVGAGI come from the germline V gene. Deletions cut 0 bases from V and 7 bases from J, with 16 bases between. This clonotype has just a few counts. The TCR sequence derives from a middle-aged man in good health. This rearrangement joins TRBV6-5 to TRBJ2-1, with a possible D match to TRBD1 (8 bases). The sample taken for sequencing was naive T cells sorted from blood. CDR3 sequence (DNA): TGTGCCAGCAGTTACTCGAACAGGGGGGGTAGGAATGAGCAGTTCTTC. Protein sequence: CASSYSNRGGRNEQFF.